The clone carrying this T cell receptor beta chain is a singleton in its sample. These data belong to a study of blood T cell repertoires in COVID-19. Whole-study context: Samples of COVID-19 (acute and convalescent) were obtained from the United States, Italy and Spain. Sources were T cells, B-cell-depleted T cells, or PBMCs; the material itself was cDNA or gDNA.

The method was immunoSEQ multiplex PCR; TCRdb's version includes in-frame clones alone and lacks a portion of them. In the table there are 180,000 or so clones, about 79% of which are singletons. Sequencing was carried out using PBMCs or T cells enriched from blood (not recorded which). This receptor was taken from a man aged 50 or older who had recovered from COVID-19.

The CDR3 DNA sequence: TGTGCCAGCAACAGGGTCCCAAAGGATACGCAGTATTTT. Amino acids: CASNRVPKDTQYF. V gene TRBV28 combines with J gene TRBJ2-3; D might be TRBD1 (6 bases). In germline, CDR1 is MDHEN, CDR2 SYDVKM. This CDR3 has 13 amino acids. V lost 7 bases, J lost 6 bases, and 14 bases lay in between. The full variable domain, its missing parts supplied by reference TRBV28 and TRBJ2-3, is DVKVTQSSRYLVKRTGEKVFLECVQDMDHENMFWYRQDPGLGLRLIYFSYDVKMKEKGDIPEGYSVSREKKERFSLILESASTNQTSMYLCASNRVPKDTQYFGPGTRLTVL.